The next 12 T cell receptor beta chains were all read from a single sample in a study of shared clonotypes between healthy human individuals. Assay used: immunoSEQ multiplex PCR; TCRdb lists only in-frame clones, some missing. The sample contains around 300,000 clones, over 75% of which appear only once. The sequenced material came from memory CD8+ T cells sorted from blood. Subset reported: CD45RO+ cells pooled with CCR7-negative TemRA cells. The receptors stem from a man aged 18 to 30 in good health.

This clone was seen at least ten times. The chain links TRBV27 to TRBJ2-7; the match to TRBD1 covers 9 bases. The germline CDR1 and CDR2 sequences are MNHEY and SMNVEV (reference sequence). This CDR3 contains 15 residues. With V trimmed by 10 bases and J by 4 bases, 14 bases remained unmatched. CDR3 DNA: TGTGCCAACTATGACCCGGGACAGGGAGGGTACGAGCAGTACTTC. Translated, it gives CANYDPGQGGYEQYF.

J is TRBJ1-1 and V is TRBV30; TRBD1 matches 9 bases. The V gene end was trimmed by 5 bases and the J gene end by 6 bases; junction bases not matched to a gene: 7. The CDR3 is 13 amino acids. CDR1 and CDR2 (germline): GTSNPN, SVGIG (reference sequence). The CDR3 DNA sequence: TGTGCCTGGCGGGACAGGGTCAACCCTGAAGCTTTCTTT. Protein: CAWRDRVNPEAFF.

The rearrangement joins TRBV4-1 to TRBJ1-2; D is uncertain. The V gene's germline CDR1 is MGHRA and CDR2 YSYEKL. This CDR3 has 14 residues. V gave up 3 bases and J gave up 3 bases, with 11 bases separating them. CDR3 nucleotide sequence: TGCGCCAGCAGCCATGCGGCCGCTTACTATGGCTACACCTTC. Translating it yields CASSHAAAYYGYTF.

The chain recombines TRBV9 with TRBJ2-1; 10 nucleotides match TRBD1. V was clipped by 4 bases and J by 10 bases; unmatched bases: 8. Germline V gene sequence: CDR1 SGDLS, CDR2 YYNGEE. The CDR3 totals 14 residues. CDR3 nucleotide sequence: TGTGCCAGCAGCCCAGGTGGACAGGGGGACGAGCAGTTCTTC. Its protein product is CASSPGGQGDEQFF.

In this sample, this clone turned up once. J is TRBJ2-2 and V is TRBV7-9; 8 bases agree with TRBD2. This CDR3 is built from 15 residues. J gave up 5 bases and V 5 bases, and 7 bases lay outside the gene matches. CDR1 is SEHNR and CDR2 is FQNEAQ in the germline V gene (reference sequence). This chain's CDR3 is CASSPASGGTGELFF. CDR3 DNA sequence: TGTGCCAGCAGCCCGGCGAGCGGGGGTACCGGGGAGCTGTTTTTT.

This clone was detected only a few times. The rearrangement joins TRBV4-1 to TRBJ1-1; no definite D call. V was clipped by 1 base and J by 0 bases, with 6 bases between them. The germline V gene has CDR1 MGHRA and CDR2 YSYEKL. The CDR3 runs 14 residues. The DNA of the CDR3 is TGCGCCAGCAGCCAAGGCATCCTGAACACTGAAGCTTTCTTT. Amino acid sequence: CASSQGILNTEAFF.

The CDR3 nucleotides are TGTGCCAGCAGTGACTCGAGAACCAGAGGGGGTAATCAGCCCCAGCATTTT. Its protein product is CASSDSRTRGGNQPQHF. The rearrangement joins TRBV6-4 to TRBJ1-5; TRBD1 is a possible D gene (6 bases). The V and J ends lost 0 bases and 4 bases respectively, with 16 bases between them. The germline CDR1 and CDR2 sequences are MRHNA and SNTAGT. CDR3 length equals 17 residues.

This clone was seen a single time. The chain recombines TRBV10-3 with TRBJ2-7; 8 bases fit TRBD1. The V and J ends lost 3 bases and 4 bases, in that order; junction bases with no gene match: 11. Germline values: CDR1 ENHRY, CDR2 SYGVKD. This CDR3 is 16 amino acids long. CDR3: CAISDEMAGGLYEQYF. CDR3 coding DNA: TGTGCCATCAGTGATGAAATGGCAGGGGGCCTTTACGAGCAGTACTTC.

This clone is a singleton in its sample. The same CDR3 also results from other DNA sequences found in this sample. The chain joins TRBV5-6 to TRBJ2-7; D gene uncertain. Trimming left V 2 bases short and J 4 bases short, with 7 bases between. The CDR3 covers 12 residues. From germline, CDR1 is SGHDT and CDR2 YYEEEE. The CDR3 DNA is TGTGCCAGCAGCTTAAATTCTTACGAGCAGTACTTC. It specifies CASSLNSYEQYF.

The chain is built from TRBV13 and TRBJ2-5, with 10 bases fitting TRBD2. V gave up 5 bases and J gave up 2 bases; unmatched junction bases: 5. Germline CDR1 and CDR2: PRHDT and FYEKMQ (reference sequence). There are 15 residues in the CDR3. CDR3 in amino acids: CASSPGLAEQETQYF. CDR3 sequence (DNA): TGTGCCAGCAGCCCAGGACTAGCGGAACAAGAGACCCAGTACTTC.

The rearrangement joins TRBV28 to TRBJ1-5; tentative D call: TRBD1 (5 bases). Trimming shortened V by 4 bases and J by 6 bases, and 16 bases separated the two germline ends. Germline V CDR1 and CDR2: MDHEN, SYDVKM. This CDR3 has 15 amino acids. The CDR3 loop is CASSSRTRYGQPQHF. The CDR3 bases are TGTGCCAGCAGTTCGAGGACAAGGTATGGTCAGCCCCAGCATTTT.

The rearrangement joins TRBV9 to TRBJ2-7; D might be TRBD1 (5 bases). V was cut by 6 bases and J by 4 bases, with 14 bases left in between. Germline CDR1 reads SGDLS; CDR2 reads YYNGEE. This CDR3 contains 13 residues. The CDR3 protein is CASNDMQGYEQYF. The CDR3 DNA reads TGTGCCAGCAACGACATGCAGGGATACGAGCAGTACTTC.